This T cell receptor (beta chain) was sequenced for a study of CD8+ T cells in alopecia areata. Study as a whole: Among treated patients, oral tofacitinib was administered at 5 to 10 mg twice daily.

As to treatment: oral pan-JAK inhibitor, 5-10 mg twice daily. Those with alopecia areata gave lesional scalp punch biopsies and peripheral blood. The CDR3 extends over 16 amino acids. V was trimmed by 1 base and J by 4 bases, leaving 16 bases between them. Germline CDR1 reads GTSNPN; CDR2 reads SVGIG (reference sequence). Once RNA had been extracted, it was reverse transcribed into cDNA to act as the sequencing template. The repertoire was sequenced with immunoSEQ multiplex PCR; TCRdb's copy has only in-frame clones and lacks some. Of 150,000 to 250,000 clones listed, about three fifths were seen once; the top ten hold 3% to 4%.

This sequence joins TRBV30 and TRBJ1-4, with unresolved D. The source of this sequence is a human donor with alopecia areata. This material consisted of CD4+ T cells sorted from blood, taken at week 4, from a patient treated with tofacitinib. In DNA form, the CDR3 reads TGTGCCTGGAGTGATCCTAGCGTCTCCCTTAATGAAAAACTGTTTTTT. Its translation: CAWSDPSVSLNEKLFF. Supplemented by reference TRBV30 and TRBJ1-4, the full variable domain reads SQTIHQWPATLVQPVGSPLSLECTVEGTSNPNLYWYRQAAGRGLQLLFYSVGIGQISSEVPQNLSASRPQDRQFILSSKKLLLSDSGFYLCAWSDPSVSLNEKLFFGSGTQLSVL.